This is a list of T cell receptor beta chains from one sample in a study of T cell responses to AZD1222 COVID-19 vaccine. TCRdb keeps only in-frame clones here, not all; method: immunoSEQ multiplex PCR. The sample carries some 150,000 clones, approximately 88% recorded once. Sequenced here: peripheral blood, sampled on day 0 of MenACWY control vaccination. These receptors were taken from an adult in good health. Each CDR3 is given with its conserved first and last residue. The order of the fields is clone size, D gene, CDR3 length, V gene, J gene, CDR3 DNA, CDR3 protein. A D gene is named only where the DNA matches it firmly. Clone size is not always given. Where it is, it says once, few, many or a class for expanded clones.

.,TRBD2,15,TRBV28,TRBJ2-1,TGTGCCAGCAGTTTAAGGACTAGAATTAGGAATGAGCAGTTCTTC,CASSLRTRIRNEQFF
.,.,12,TRBV2,TRBJ1-5,TGTGCCAGCAGTGAATACGGTCAGCCCCAGCATTTT,CASSEYGQPQHF
.,.,16,TRBV28,TRBJ1-2,TGTGCCAGCAGTTTATTAGCCGTTGGACAAAAGTCTGGCTACACCTTC,CASSLLAVGQKSGYTF
.,.,13,TRBV6-4,TRBJ2-2,TGTGCCAGCAGTGACCACGGAACCGGGGAGCTGTTTTTT,CASSDHGTGELFF
.,TRBD1,13,TRBV5-1,TRBJ2-7,TGCGCCAGCGCCGGGACAGCTTCCTCCGAGCAGTACTTC,CASAGTASSEQYF
once,.,13,TRBV4-3,TRBJ1-2,TGCGCCAGCAGCCAGGCCGTTGCGAGAGGCTACACCTTC,CASSQAVARGYTF
.,TRBD1,14,TRBV20-1,TRBJ1-5,TGCAGTGCTAGTGGCACAGGGGGCGATCAGCCCCAGCATTTT,CSASGTGGDQPQHF
.,.,17,TRBV3-1/TRBV3-2,TRBJ2-3,TGTGCCAGACGCAATTTACAGGGGAGGGAAAGCACAGATACGCAGTATTTT,CARRNLQGRESTDTQYF
.,.,14,TRBV4-2,TRBJ2-1,TGTGCCAGCAGCCAAGGGGCTAGCTTCCATGAGCAGTTCTTC,CASSQGASFHEQFF
.,TRBD2,16,TRBV5-1,TRBJ2-1,TGCGCCAGCAGCTTGGGGTCTAGCGGGTACTACAATGAGCAGTTCTTC,CASSLGSSGYYNEQFF
.,.,17,TRBV6-4,TRBJ2-7,TGTGCCAGGAGAGGGTCAGTAGTACGCGTATACACCTACGAGCAGTACTTC,CARRGSVVRVYTYEQYF
.,TRBD1,16,TRBV13,TRBJ1-1,TGTGCCAGCAGCTTAGACTCCCGGGACAGCCCCACTGAAGCTTTCTTT,CASSLDSRDSPTEAFF
.,.,14,TRBV3-1/TRBV3-2,TRBJ2-7,TGTGCCAGCAGCCAAGGGGTAATTTATACCGAGCAGTACTTC,CASSQGVIYTEQYF
.,.,13,TRBV29-1,TRBJ1-6,TGCAGCAACAAAGCTGGGCGGAATTCACCCCTCCACTTT,CSNKAGRNSPLHF
.,.,16,TRBV28,TRBJ2-2,TGTGCCAGCAGTTTAAGTCAGGCTAGAAACACCGGGGAGCTGTTTTTT,CASSLSQARNTGELFF
.,TRBD1,16,TRBV28,TRBJ1-5,TGTGCCAGCAGTTTTGGAAGGACAGGGTCCAATCAGCCCCAGCATTTT,CASSFGRTGSNQPQHF
few,.,13,TRBV5-6,TRBJ1-4,TGTGCCAGCAGCTTGGAGGCCACCGAAAAACTGTTTTTT,CASSLEATEKLFF
once,TRBD1,14,TRBV2,TRBJ1-2,TGTGCCAGCAGGGGACAGGGGATTTTATATGGCTACACCTTC,CASRGQGILYGYTF
.,.,15,TRBV25-1,TRBJ1-4,TGTGCCAGCAGTGAACAGCTTGCAACTAATGAAAAACTGTTTTTT,CASSEQLATNEKLFF
.,.,13,TRBV2,TRBJ1-1,TGTGCCAGCAGTGCGTCGGGGAACACTGAAGCTTTCTTT,CASSASGNTEAFF
.,.,12,TRBV12-3/TRBV12-4,TRBJ1-4,TGTGCCAGCAGTTTAGGTGAGGGAGTCATGTTTTTT,CASSLGEGVMFF
.,.,13,TRBV27,TRBJ1-2,TGTGCCAGCAGTTCACAGAGCTGGGACGGCTACACCTTC,CASSSQSWDGYTF
.,.,15,TRBV2,TRBJ2-1,TGTGCCAGTCCGAGGGGAGGTAGCTCGGAGAATGAGCAGTTCTTC,CASPRGGSSENEQFF
few,TRBD1,17,TRBV4-1,TRBJ1-5,TGCGCCAGCAGCCAACCAACCAGGGGGCGTGTGGATCAGCCCCAGCATTTT,CASSQPTRGRVDQPQHF
.,TRBD1,15,TRBV7-6,TRBJ1-6,TGTGCCAGCAGCTTAGCCGGGACAGGTGATATACCCCTCCACTTT,CASSLAGTGDIPLHF
.,.,16,TRBV7-3,TRBJ2-2,TGTGCCAGCTCCCGCCGCGGTGGGACAACCTACGGGGAGCTGTTTTTT,CASSRRGGTTYGELFF
.,TRBD1,16,TRBV28,TRBJ2-7,TGTGCCAGCAGGAACTTACAGGGGCGCTTCTCCTACGAGCAGTACTTC,CASRNLQGRFSYEQYF
.,TRBD2,20,TRBV28,TRBJ2-2,TGTGCCAGCAGTTACCCCTCCGGGACTAGCGGGAGGGTGAACACCGGGGAGCTGTTTTTT,CASSYPSGTSGRVNTGELFF
.,.,16,TRBV2,TRBJ1-1,TGTGCCAGCAGTGAATCTAGGGCAGCACCGAACACTGAAGCTTTCTTT,CASSESRAAPNTEAFF
.,TRBD1,14,TRBV5-1,TRBJ2-1,TGCGCCAGCAGCTTGGATGGTAATCCGACAGGGCCGTTCTTC,CASSLDGNPTGPFF
.,TRBD2,16,TRBV11-3,TRBJ2-1,TGTGCCAGCAGCTCCAGGACTAGCGGGAGACCCAATGAGCAGTTCTTC,CASSSRTSGRPNEQFF
.,TRBD2,13,TRBV29-1,TRBJ2-7,TGCAGCGCTGCGGGCGGGAGATTAAGCGAGCAGTACTTC,CSAAGGRLSEQYF
.,.,14,TRBV28,TRBJ2-7,TGTGCCAGCAGCCGCGACGGGAGAGTCTACGAGCAGTACTTC,CASSRDGRVYEQYF
.,.,14,TRBV18,TRBJ1-6,TGTGCCAGCTCATCGACAGACTATAATTCACCCCTCCACTTT,CASSSTDYNSPLHF
.,TRBD1,15,TRBV13,TRBJ2-2,TGTGCCAGCAGCCACGACAGGGGGCAGATCGGGGAGCTGTTTTTT,CASSHDRGQIGELFF
.,TRBD2,17,TRBV5-1,TRBJ2-7,TGCGCCAGCAGCTTAGCAACTAGCGGGGGGGCCTGGGACGAGCAGTACTTC,CASSLATSGGAWDEQYF
.,.,14,TRBV27,TRBJ2-3,TGTGCCAGCAGCCTAGGGGCGGTGGGGGATACGCAGTATTTT,CASSLGAVGDTQYF
.,.,14,TRBV6-5,TRBJ2-1,TGTGCCAGCAGTTCATCGACAGGCTACAATGAGCAGTTCTTC,CASSSSTGYNEQFF
.,TRBD1,13,TRBV10-3,TRBJ2-1,TGTGCCATCAGGGACAGGGGGTGGGATGAGCAGTTCTTC,CAIRDRGWDEQFF
.,.,15,TRBV7-5,TRBJ2-7,TGTGCCAGAAGCTTAGATCGCAGGGGTTCGAACGAGCAGTACTTC,CARSLDRRGSNEQYF
once,TRBD1,15,TRBV10-3,TRBJ1-1,TGTGCCATCAGTCCCGGGACAGGGTGGAACACTGAAGCTTTCTTT,CAISPGTGWNTEAFF